This TCR beta chain was retrieved from a study of cytomegalovirus exposure and HLA in healthy donors. The CDR3 length is 15 residues. In germline, CDR1 is SNHLY, CDR2 FYNNEI. Trimming removed 5 bases from V and 2 bases from J, with 14 bases in between. Study results and caveats: A later analysis by the authors found several of the most significant clusters apparently linked to common viral pathogens.

To note about this clone: The antigen remains unidentified.

Use of 60 Vbeta and 13 Jbeta primers characterized the PCR. Some clones are missing from TCRdb's copy, which holds only in-frame ones; the method was immunoSEQ multiplex PCR. The sample has 210,000 or so clones, just over 75% seen once. The clonotype was recovered from a woman aged 55-70 years in good health and CMV-seropositive. The rearrangement uses TRBV2 and TRBJ2-3, with D perhaps TRBD2 (6 bases). Sequencing was done on a sample of PBMCs. The CDR3 nucleotides read TGTGCCAGCAGTCCTGGGCGGGGAGTCACAGATACGCAGTATTTT. Residues: CASSPGRGVTDTQYF.